This T cell receptor beta chain was retrieved from a study of STAT5B mutations in CD4+ large granular lymphocyte leukemia. Notes on the study in general: Patient CD4-sorted repertoires stayed more clonal than healthy ones after leukemic-clone removal. Top patient clones used TRBV06 genes more often: 8/27 versus 2/35 in controls.

The assay was immunoSEQ multiplex PCR, and TCRdb's table has in-frame clones only and misses some. This sample has some 8,800 clones, with roughly 83% found just once. Regarding this clone: Its antigen is not identified.

CDR3 length equals 14 residues. The V gene's germline CDR1 is MDHEN and CDR2 SYDVKM. V lost 3 bases and J 5 bases, leaving 11 bases between the germline ends. This clonotype originated in a man aged 60 to 75 with CD4+ T-cell large granular lymphocyte leukemia. Sample: PBMCs. The chain couples TRBV28 to TRBJ1-5, with a tentative D call TRBD1 (5 bases). The CDR3: CASSLGRIYQPQHF. The CDR3, as DNA: TGTGCCAGCAGTTTGGGACGGATATATCAGCCCCAGCATTTT. Full variable domain (missing parts from reference TRBV28 and TRBJ1-5): DVKVTQSSRYLVKRTGEKVFLECVQDMDHENMFWYRQDPGLGLRLIYFSYDVKMKEKGDIPEGYSVSREKKERFSLILESASTNQTSMYLCASSLGRIYQPQHFGDGTRLSIL.